Below, 14 T cell receptor beta chains from the same sample are listed, as sequenced in a study of blood T cell repertoires in COVID-19. Sequenced by immunoSEQ multiplex PCR; TCRdb stores in-frame clones only, minus some. The sample carries roughly 130,000 clones, roughly four fifths recorded once. Sequencing was done on a sample of peripheral blood. These receptors came from a woman aged 55-69 years with acute or convalescent COVID-19.

The rearrangement joins TRBV12-3 or TRBV12-4 to TRBJ1-5; D possibly corresponds to TRBD1 (6 bases). The CDR3 sequence is 13 residues long. V gave up 5 bases and J gave up 6 bases, with 11 bases separating them. CDR3 loop: CASSQGSSQPQHF. For the CDR3, the DNA is TGTGCCAGCAGTCAGGGGTCTAGTCAGCCCCAGCATTTT.

The V and J genes are TRBV2 and TRBJ1-6; 9 nucleotides match TRBD1. Germline CDR1 reads SNHLY; CDR2 reads FYNNEI. The CDR3 spans 17 residues. After removal of 6 bases from V and 0 bases from J, the junction contained 6 bases not matched to a gene. The CDR3 region is CASRQDRGDSYNSPLHF. As DNA, the CDR3 is TGTGCCAGCAGGCAAGACAGGGGGGACTCCTATAATTCACCCCTCCACTTT.

The genes are TRBV3-1 (or the pseudogene TRBV3-2) and TRBJ1-5; D possibly corresponds to TRBD1 (5 bases). Germline loops: CDR1 LGHDT, CDR2 YNNKEL (reference sequence). The length of the CDR3 is 14 residues. V was trimmed by 4 bases and J by 3 bases, leaving 10 bases between them. CDR3 DNA: TGTGCCAGCAGCCCGGGGGGGGACAATCAGCCCCAGCATTTT. Its translation: CASSPGGDNQPQHF.

The J gene is TRBJ1-1, the V gene TRBV5-6; a weak D match, TRBD1 (6 bases). With 0 bases removed from V and 6 bases from J, the gap between germline ends came to 15 bases. Germline CDR1 and CDR2: SGHDT and YYEEEE. The CDR3 sequence is 15 residues long. This chain's CDR3 is CASSLALRGGAEAFF. The CDR3 nucleotides read TGTGCCAGCAGCTTGGCCCTCAGGGGAGGGGCTGAAGCTTTCTTT.

J is TRBJ1-1 and V is TRBV7-6, with TRBD1 matching 7 bases. The V segment lost 6 bases and the J segment 1 base; nucleotides outside the gene matches: 8. The germline CDR1 and CDR2 sequences are SGHVS and FNYEAQ. The CDR3 has 15 residues. The CDR3 region is CASSSRGTENTEAFF. CDR3 coding DNA: TGTGCCAGCAGTTCAAGGGGGACAGAGAACACTGAAGCTTTCTTT.

The chain links TRBV7-9 to TRBJ2-5; maybe TRBD2 (6 bases). V was clipped by 5 bases and J by 7 bases, with 17 bases between them. The CDR3 loop spans 14 amino acids. CDR1 and CDR2 (germline): SEHNR, FQNEAQ (reference sequence). This CDR3 reads CASSTSGEEGTQYF. The CDR3 DNA sequence: TGTGCCAGCAGCACGTCGGGGGAAGAGGGGACCCAGTACTTC. Full variable domain (missing parts from reference TRBV7-9 and TRBJ2-5): DTGVSQNPRHKITKRGQNVTFRCDPISEHNRLYWYRQTLGQGPEFLTYFQNEAQLEKSRLLSDRFSAERPKGSFSTLEIQRTEQGDSAMYLCASSTSGEEGTQYFGPGTRLLVL.

The chain links TRBV30 to TRBJ1-1; 7 nucleotides align to TRBD1. With 1 base clipped from V and 1 base from J, the junction kept 3 bases outside the gene matches. In germline, CDR1 is GTSNPN, CDR2 SVGIG (reference sequence). The CDR3 totals 14 residues. DNA for the CDR3: TGTGCCTGGAGTGGACAGGGTGGGAACACTGAAGCTTTCTTT. Its protein is CAWSGQGGNTEAFF. The full variable domain, rest sourced from reference TRBV30 and TRBJ1-1, is SQTIHQWPATLVQPVGSPLSLECTVEGTSNPNLYWYRQAAGRGLQLLFYSVGIGQISSEVPQNLSASRPQDRQFILSSKKLLLSDSGFYLCAWSGQGGNTEAFFGQGTRLTVV.

The chain recombines TRBV10-3 with TRBJ2-2, with a tentative D call TRBD2 (5 bases). The CDR3 consists of 13 residues. CDR1 and CDR2 from the germline V gene are ENHRY and SYGVKD. Trimming removed 6 bases from V and 5 bases from J, with 10 bases in between. DNA of the CDR3: TGTGCCATCAGGGACTCTGGAACCGGGGAGCTGTTTTTT. It translates to CAIRDSGTGELFF.

This chain links TRBV28 with TRBJ2-3; 7 bases map to TRBD1. V dropped 8 bases and J dropped 2; count of bases not matched to a gene: 10. Per germline, CDR1 MDHEN and CDR2 SYDVKM. The CDR3 has 15 residues. CDR3 coding DNA: TGTGCCAGCGGATCTGGGGGACAGCTCACAGATACGCAGTATTTT. It translates to CASGSGGQLTDTQYF.

The chain uses TRBV4-2 and TRBJ1-6; tentatively, D is TRBD1 (5 bases). The germline gives CDR1 LGHNA, CDR2 YNFKEQ. The length of the CDR3 is 17 residues. The ends were cut back, 1 base at V and 4 bases at J, with 14 bases in the middle. CDR3 coding DNA: TGTGCCAGCAGCCAAGCCCCACAGGCGAAGTATAATTCACCCCTCCACTTT. This translates into CASSQAPQAKYNSPLHF.

The genes are TRBV27 and TRBJ1-2, with D unclear. The CDR3 runs 14 residues. V shed 5 bases and J shed 7 bases, with 17 bases lying between them. Germline CDR1 is MNHEY and CDR2 is SMNVEV (reference sequence). CDR3 in DNA: TGTGCCAGCAGTACCGGGCCTGGAGGTGGTGGCTACACCTTC. Translating gives CASSTGPGGGGYTF.

The gene calls are TRBV19 and TRBJ2-1; possible D gene TRBD1, 5 bases. CDR3 size: 16 residues. V was shortened by 4 bases and J by 8 bases, with 21 bases between the two germline ends. CDR1 and CDR2 from the germline V gene are LNHDA and SQIVND (reference sequence). The CDR3 DNA sequence: TGTGCCAGTAGTAGGACAACCTTACCACCAATCGATGAGCAGTTCTTC. Protein sequence: CASSRTTLPPIDEQFF.

This clone was recorded once. This chain joins TRBV4-1 and TRBJ1-3; weak D call: TRBD1 (5 bases). The germline gives CDR1 MGHRA, CDR2 YSYEKL. Trimming took 2 bases from V and 3 from J, leaving 14 bases between them. This CDR3 spans 16 amino acids. Written as DNA, the CDR3 is TGCGCCAGCAGCCAAATTATAAGCAGGGATGGAAACACCATATATTTT. Translation: CASSQIISRDGNTIYF.

V and J are TRBV10-2 and TRBJ1-5; maybe TRBD1 (5 bases). V was cut by 3 bases and J by 6 bases, with 12 bases left in between. The germline gives CDR1 WSHSY, CDR2 SAAADI. CDR3 length: 14 amino acids. CDR3 bases: TGCGCCAGCAGTGAAGGGGATGGATTTCAGCCCCAGCATTTT. This sequence encodes CASSEGDGFQPQHF.